This TCR beta chain originates from a study of blood T cell repertoires in COVID-19. Generated by immunoSEQ multiplex PCR, the TCRdb table keeps only in-frame clones and is missing some. This table has about 98,000 clones, about nine tenths appearing once. Per the germline V gene, CDR1 is GTSNPN and CDR2 is SVGIG (reference sequence). Unmatched junction bases numbered 3, after V lost 0 bases and J lost 5 bases. This CDR3 has 15 residues. The source is a woman in her fifties or sixties with COVID-19, enrolled during active disease. The J gene is TRBJ2-5, the V gene TRBV30, with TRBD2 matching over 13 bases. The source material was peripheral blood. CDR3 nucleotides: TGTGCCTGGAGTGTGGGGACTAGCGGGGAGGAGACCCAGTACTTC. Protein sequence: CAWSVGTSGEETQYF. The variable domain in full, with the rest retrieved from reference TRBV30 and TRBJ2-5, is SQTIHQWPATLVQPVGSPLSLECTVEGTSNPNLYWYRQAAGRGLQLLFYSVGIGQISSEVPQNLSASRPQDRQFILSSKKLLLSDSGFYLCAWSVGTSGEETQYFGPGTRLLVL.